The 21 T cell receptor beta chains below were found in one sample sequenced in a study of cytomegalovirus exposure and HLA in healthy donors. Researchers ran the PCR with 60 Vbeta and 13 Jbeta primers. Libraries were prepared by immunoSEQ multiplex PCR; TCRdb keeps only in-frame clonotypes and omits some of them. This sample's table reports tens of thousands of clones. Source material: PBMCs. The source of these receptors is a woman aged 40 to 55 in good health and CMV-seropositive.

The rearrangement uses TRBV9 and TRBJ2-1; TRBD2 matches at 8 bases. This CDR3 comprises 16 residues. The J segment lost 5 bases and the V segment lost 0 bases, leaving 7 bases of the junction unmatched. CDR1 is SGDLS, CDR2 YYNGEE, per germline. CDR3 sequence (DNA): TGTGCCAGCAGCGTAGTTGGTCTAGCGGGTAACAATGAGCAGTTCTTC. Translation: CASSVVGLAGNNEQFF. Full variable domain (remainder filled in from reference TRBV9 and TRBJ2-1): DSGVTQTPKHLITATGQRVTLRCSPRSGDLSVYWYQQSLDQGLQFLIQYYNGEERAKGNILERFSAQQFPDLHSELNLSSLELGDSALYFCASSVVGLAGNNEQFFGPGTRLTVL.

The chain couples TRBV19 to TRBJ1-2, with D possibly TRBD1 on 5 matching bases. CDR1 LNHDA and CDR2 SQIVND come from the germline V gene (reference sequence). Trimming removed 6 bases at V and 8 bases at J, with 13 bases between. The CDR3 is 12 residues long. The CDR3 DNA is TGTGCCAGTAGAAGAGCTGGGGGGGGCTACACCTTC. Its protein is CASRRAGGGYTF.

The J gene is TRBJ1-5, the V gene TRBV28; 7 bases agree with TRBD1. Germline lookup yields CDR1 MDHEN and CDR2 SYDVKM. The CDR3 consists of 18 residues. The junction had 18 bases not matched to a gene; V was cut back by 3 bases and J by 7 bases. The CDR3 region is CASSFDREAGDGEQPQHF. In nucleotides, the CDR3 is TGTGCCAGCAGTTTTGACAGGGAGGCGGGTGATGGTGAGCAGCCCCAGCATTTT.

The J gene is TRBJ2-1, the V gene TRBV5-1, with D uncertain. The CDR3 sequence is 14 residues long. V was trimmed by 2 bases and J by 0 bases, leaving 6 bases between them. Germline V gene sequence: CDR1 SGHRS, CDR2 YFSETQ. CDR3 nucleotides: TGCGCCAGCAGCTTAGAGCTCTCCTACAATGAGCAGTTCTTC. This codes for CASSLELSYNEQFF.

In DNA, the CDR3 is TGCGCCAGCAGTTATCTAGCGGGAAGCTCCTACAATGAGCAGTTCTTC. Its protein product is CASSYLAGSSYNEQFF. This chain uses TRBV5-1 with TRBJ2-1; TRBD2 matches at 9 bases. CDR3 length: 16 amino acids. Germline assignment: CDR1 SGHRS and CDR2 YFSETQ. Trimming took 5 bases from V and 0 from J; bases not matched to a gene: 6. Looking up the rest from reference TRBV5-1 and TRBJ2-1 gives the full variable domain: KAGVTQTPRYLIKTRGQQVTLSCSPISGHRSVSWYQQTPGQGLQFLFEYFSETQRNKGNFPGRFSGRQFSNSRSEMNVSTLELGDSALYLCASSYLAGSSYNEQFFGPGTRLTVL.

The gene calls are TRBV27 and TRBJ2-5; 10 bases align to TRBD2. Per germline, CDR1 MNHEY and CDR2 SMNVEV (reference sequence). V was pared by 4 bases and J by 5 bases, with 10 bases of the junction left unmatched. The CDR3 extends over 16 amino acids. In DNA form, the CDR3 reads TGTGCCAGCAGTTCCAGCGCTAGCGGGAGTGGTGAGACCCAGTACTTC. Translating gives CASSSSASGSGETQYF.

V gene TRBV18 combines with J gene TRBJ2-3, with D unclear. The germline V and J ends were trimmed by 1 base and 4 bases, with 12 bases remaining between them. The CDR3 runs 15 residues. The germline gives CDR1 KGHSH, CDR2 LQKENI. The DNA of the CDR3 is TGTGCCAGCTCACCACGGAGCGAGTTGGCAGATACGCAGTATTTT. This codes for CASSPRSELADTQYF.

This sequence joins TRBV6-1 and TRBJ1-5; D not certain. The germline gives CDR1 MNHNS, CDR2 SASEGT. The CDR3 length is 13 residues. Trimming left V 7 bases short and J 4 bases short, with 11 bases between. DNA of the CDR3: TGTGCCAGCATGAGGGCAGAGAATCAGCCCCAGCATTTT. Amino acids: CASMRAENQPQHF.

This chain uses TRBV18 with TRBJ2-5; TRBD1 matches 11 bases. The J call may be incorrect, as the DNA end agrees better with TRBJ2-7. Germline V gives CDR1 KGHSH, CDR2 LQKENI. CDR3 length equals 16 residues. CDR3 coding DNA: TGTGCCAGCTCACCAACGCCGGGACAGGGGGCCTACGAGCAGTACTTC. It is translated as CASSPTPGQGAYEQYF.

Note on this clone: The germline gene is not matched at one end of the junction; a read error may be the cause. Other nucleotide sequences in the sample specify the same CDR3. The CDR3, as DNA: TGTGCTAGCAGCTTGTTTAGCGGGGGATACCAAGAGACCCAGTACTTC. Translation gives CASSLFSGGYQETQYF. The chain links TRBV5-8 to TRBJ2-5; 9 positions agree with TRBD2. Looked up from germline, CDR1 is SGHTS and CDR2 is YDEGEE. The CDR3 covers 16 residues.

The genes are TRBV9 and TRBJ1-1, with D tentatively TRBD1 (5 bases). The CDR3 runs to 13 residues. Trimming cost V 5 bases and J 7 bases, with 15 bases left between them. The germline V gene has CDR1 SGDLS and CDR2 YYNGEE. The CDR3 coding sequence is TGTGCCAGCAGGTCAGAATCGGGGGGTGAAGCTTTCTTT. This translates into CASRSESGGEAFF.

The J gene is TRBJ2-3, the V gene TRBV11-2; D possibly corresponds to TRBD1 (6 bases). The CDR3 sequence is 15 residues long. The V end lost 4 bases, the J end lost 5 bases, and 16 bases lay between the germline ends. Germline CDR1 and CDR2: SGHAT and FQNNGV. The CDR3 DNA reads as TGTGCCAGCAGCTATAACAGGGAATCAATAGATACGCAGTATTTT. Translation gives CASSYNRESIDTQYF.

CDR3: CATSRGGDRASNQPQHF. The CDR3 region has the DNA TGTGCCACCAGCAGAGGGGGGGACAGGGCAAGCAATCAGCCCCAGCATTTT. J is TRBJ1-5 and V is TRBV15; 9 positions agree with TRBD1. The CDR3 contains 17 residues. In germline, CDR1 is LNHNV, CDR2 YYDKDF (reference sequence). V shed 1 base, J shed 1 base, and the junction held 5 bases outside the gene matches.

The V and J genes are TRBV7-2 and TRBJ1-4, with 9 bases identical to TRBD1. The germline gives CDR1 SGHTA, CDR2 FQGNSA. The CDR3 loop spans 15 amino acids. Germline trimming cut 6 bases from V and 4 bases from J; bases unmatched to any gene: 6. The CDR3 bases are TGTGCCAGCAGTTCAGGGGGACAGGGTAATGAAAAACTGTTTTTT. Translating it yields CASSSGGQGNEKLFF. Combining the CDR3 with reference TRBV7-2 and TRBJ1-4 gives the whole variable domain GAGVSQSPSNKVTEKGKDVELRCDPISGHTALYWYRQSLGQGLEFLIYFQGNSAPDKSGLPSDRFSAERTGGSVSTLTIQRTQQEDSAVYLCASSSGGQGNEKLFFGSGTQLSVL.

The rearrangement joins TRBV11-1 to TRBJ2-4, with 9 nucleotides matching TRBD1. V gave up 3 bases and J gave up 9 bases; unmatched junction bases: 6. The CDR3 is 14 amino acids. The germline gives CDR1 SGHAT, CDR2 FQDESV (reference sequence). The CDR3, as DNA: TGTGCCAGCAGCTTCCCTGGACAGGGGTCCATTCAGTACTTC. Protein sequence: CASSFPGQGSIQYF.

The CDR3 region is CASSQGPPGEVSQPQHF. The CDR3 DNA sequence: TGCGCCAGCAGCCAAGGGCCCCCAGGGGAAGTAAGTCAGCCCCAGCATTTT. The chain recombines TRBV4-1 with TRBJ1-5; possible D gene TRBD1, 6 bases. Germline lookup yields CDR1 MGHRA and CDR2 YSYEKL. The CDR3 sequence is 17 residues long. V dropped 1 base and J dropped 6 bases, with 19 bases sitting between them.

The chain recombines TRBV5-1 with TRBJ2-7, with D tentatively TRBD2 (5 bases). This CDR3 is 14 amino acids long. Trimming removed 0 bases at V and 4 bases at J, with 11 bases between. Germline V gene data show CDR1 as SGHRS and CDR2 as YFSETQ. CDR3 in DNA: TGCGCCAGCAGCTTGGAATCCGGGGAGTACGAGCAGTACTTC. Protein: CASSLESGEYEQYF.

The rearrangement joins TRBV15 to TRBJ2-5; 9 nucleotides agree with TRBD2. The length of the CDR3 is 16 residues. From germline, CDR1 is LNHNV and CDR2 YYDKDF (reference sequence). V trimming: 4 bases; J trimming: 3 bases; junction bases outside the gene matches: 9. CDR3 in amino acids: CATSKKAGGGKETQYF. The DNA for the CDR3 is TGTGCCACCAGCAAAAAAGCGGGAGGAGGGAAAGAGACCCAGTACTTC. Looking up the rest from reference TRBV15 and TRBJ2-5 gives the full variable domain: DAMVIQNPRYQVTQFGKPVTLSCSQTLNHNVMYWYQQKSSQAPKLLFHYYDKDFNNEADTPDNFQSRRPNTSFCFLDIRSPGLGDTAMYLCATSKKAGGGKETQYFGPGTRLLVL.

The chain uses TRBV9 and TRBJ2-5, with D maybe TRBD2 (5 bases). The CDR3 sequence is 14 residues long. The V gene lost 0 bases and the J gene lost 0 bases, with 6 bases spanning the gap. Germline V gives CDR1 SGDLS, CDR2 YYNGEE. Here the CDR3 DNA reads TGTGCCAGCAGCGTAGGCGGGTACCAAGAGACCCAGTACTTC. It yields the protein CASSVGGYQETQYF.

V is TRBV7-9 and J is TRBJ2-6, with 14 bases identical to TRBD2. Germline-derived CDR1 and CDR2 are SEHNR and FQNEAQ (reference sequence). The CDR3 covers 18 residues. The J segment lost 4 bases and the V segment lost 3 bases, leaving 5 bases of the junction unmatched. This chain's CDR3 is CASSLPGLAGAGANVLTF. The CDR3 DNA follows: TGTGCCAGCAGCTTGCCGGGACTAGCGGGAGCAGGGGCCAACGTCCTGACTTTC.

The rearrangement joins TRBV9 to TRBJ1-2, with a tentative D call TRBD1 (6 bases). Trimming cost V 4 bases and J 4 bases, with 14 bases left between them. The CDR3 is 14 amino acids. CDR1 is SGDLS, CDR2 YYNGEE, per germline. Here the CDR3 reads CASSPSGQSYGYTF. The CDR3 nucleotides read TGTGCCAGCAGCCCCTCCGGACAGTCCTATGGCTACACCTTC.